Sequencing of this T cell receptor (beta chain) was carried out in a study of T cell clonality in common variable immunodeficiency. Overall study results and limits: Common variable immunodeficiency TCR beta sequences reportedly had fewer deletions and N-nucleotide insertions.

With regard to this clone: The antigen is unknown. The CDR3 end lies 3 residues beyond the end of the read and is filled in from the germline J gene.

The V end was cut by 3 bases, the J end by 5 bases, with 10 bases between. From germline, CDR1 is DFQATT and CDR2 SNEGSKA (reference sequence). The CDR3 totals 12 residues. Only in-frame clones appear in the TCRdb table, and some are missing; sequencing was by immunoSEQ multiplex PCR. This sample has more than 35,000 clones and no singletons, with roughly 5.6% in the ten largest. Sequencing was carried out using peripheral blood mononuclear cells. This chain links TRBV20-1 with TRBJ2-5, with a weak D call TRBD2 (5 bases). The receptor was isolated from a human donor with common variable immunodeficiency. CDR3 sequence reads: CSARLAQETQYF. The DNA read from the CDR3 is TGCAGTGCTAGGCTAGCCCAGGAGACC.